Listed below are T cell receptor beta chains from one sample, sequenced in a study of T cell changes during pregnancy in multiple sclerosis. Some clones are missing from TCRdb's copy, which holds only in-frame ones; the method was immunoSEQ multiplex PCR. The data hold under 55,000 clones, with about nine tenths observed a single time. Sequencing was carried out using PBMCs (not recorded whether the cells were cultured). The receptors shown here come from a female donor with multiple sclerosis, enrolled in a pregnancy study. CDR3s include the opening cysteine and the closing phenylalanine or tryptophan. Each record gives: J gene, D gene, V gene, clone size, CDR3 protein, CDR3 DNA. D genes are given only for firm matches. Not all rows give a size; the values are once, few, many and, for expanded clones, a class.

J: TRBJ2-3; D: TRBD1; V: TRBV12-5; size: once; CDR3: CASGLGQGDTDTQYF; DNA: TGTGCTAGTGGTCTGGGACAGGGAGACACAGATACGCAGTATTTT
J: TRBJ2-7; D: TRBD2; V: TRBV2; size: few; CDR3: CARSLATSSYEQYF; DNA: TGTGCCAGATCACTAGCGACTAGCTCCTACGAGCAGTACTTC
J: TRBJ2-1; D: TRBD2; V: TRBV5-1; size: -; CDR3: CASSQTSGAYNEQFF; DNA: TGCGCCAGCAGCCAGACTAGCGGGGCCTACAATGAGCAGTTCTTC
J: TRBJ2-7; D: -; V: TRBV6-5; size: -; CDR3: CASSYYSGMAYEQYF; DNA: TGTGCCAGCAGTTACTATAGCGGAATGGCCTACGAGCAGTACTTC
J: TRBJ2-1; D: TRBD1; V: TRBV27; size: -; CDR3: CASSSGQAQFF; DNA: TGTGCCAGCAGTTCCGGACAGGCGCAGTTCTTC
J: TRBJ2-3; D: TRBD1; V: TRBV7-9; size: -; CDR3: CASSLDWGQGSTDTQYF; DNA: TGTGCCAGCAGCTTAGATTGGGGACAGGGTAGCACAGATACGCAGTATTTT
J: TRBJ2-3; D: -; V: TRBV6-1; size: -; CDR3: CASGVRKDTQYF; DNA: TGTGCCAGCGGGGTTAGAAAAGATACGCAGTATTTT
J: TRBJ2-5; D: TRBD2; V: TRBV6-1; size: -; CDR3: CASSRASGGETQYF; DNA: TGTGCCAGCAGTAGGGCTAGCGGGGGAGAGACCCAGTACTTC
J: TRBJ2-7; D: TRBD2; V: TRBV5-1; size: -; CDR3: CASSLVAGEFYEQYF; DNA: TGCGCCAGCAGCTTGGTGGCGGGAGAATTCTACGAGCAGTACTTC
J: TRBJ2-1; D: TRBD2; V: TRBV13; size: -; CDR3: CASGLAGRGNNEQFF; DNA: TGTGCCAGCGGCCTAGCGGGAAGGGGCAACAATGAGCAGTTCTTC